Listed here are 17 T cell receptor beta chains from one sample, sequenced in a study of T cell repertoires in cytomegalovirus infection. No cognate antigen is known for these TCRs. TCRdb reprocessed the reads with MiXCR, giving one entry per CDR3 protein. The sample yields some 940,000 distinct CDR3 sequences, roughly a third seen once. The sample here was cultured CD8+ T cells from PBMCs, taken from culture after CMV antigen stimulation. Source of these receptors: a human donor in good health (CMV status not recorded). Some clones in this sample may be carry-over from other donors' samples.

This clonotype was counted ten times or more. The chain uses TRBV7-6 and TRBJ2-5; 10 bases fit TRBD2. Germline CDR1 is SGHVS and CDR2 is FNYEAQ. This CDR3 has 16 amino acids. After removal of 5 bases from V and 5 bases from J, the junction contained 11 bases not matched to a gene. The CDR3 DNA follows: TGTGCCAGCAGCCAATTTAGCGGGGGGCCGAGCGAGACCCAGTACTTC. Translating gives CASSQFSGGPSETQYF.

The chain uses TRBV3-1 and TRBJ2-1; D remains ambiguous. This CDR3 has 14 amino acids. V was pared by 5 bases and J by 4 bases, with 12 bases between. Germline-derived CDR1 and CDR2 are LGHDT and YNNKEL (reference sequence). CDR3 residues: CASSVTRVYNEQFF. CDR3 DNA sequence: TGTGCCAGCAGCGTTACAAGGGTGTACAATGAGCAGTTCTTC.

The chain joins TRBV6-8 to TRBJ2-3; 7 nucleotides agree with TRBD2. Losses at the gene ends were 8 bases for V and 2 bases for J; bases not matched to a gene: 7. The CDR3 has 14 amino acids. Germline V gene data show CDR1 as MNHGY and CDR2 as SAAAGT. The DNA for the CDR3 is TGTGCCAGCTTTGGGGGGGGTTCCACAGATACGCAGTATTTT. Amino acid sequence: CASFGGGSTDTQYF.

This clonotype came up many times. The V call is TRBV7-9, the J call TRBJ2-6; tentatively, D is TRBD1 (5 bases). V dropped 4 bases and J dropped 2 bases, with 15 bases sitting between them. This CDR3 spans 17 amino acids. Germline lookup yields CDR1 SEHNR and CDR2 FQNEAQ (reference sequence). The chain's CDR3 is CASSSNPRVTGANVLTF. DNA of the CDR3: TGTGCCAGCAGCTCAAACCCCAGGGTAACTGGGGCCAACGTCCTGACTTTC. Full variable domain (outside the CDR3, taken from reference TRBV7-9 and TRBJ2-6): DTGVSQNPRHKITKRGQNVTFRCDPISEHNRLYWYRQTLGQGPEFLTYFQNEAQLEKSRLLSDRFSAERPKGSFSTLEIQRTEQGDSAMYLCASSSNPRVTGANVLTFGAGSRLTVL.

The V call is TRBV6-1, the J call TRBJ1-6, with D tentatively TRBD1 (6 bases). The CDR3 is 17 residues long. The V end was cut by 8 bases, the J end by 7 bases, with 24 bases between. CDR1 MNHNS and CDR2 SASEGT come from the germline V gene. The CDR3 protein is CASCSISRGAWNSPLHF. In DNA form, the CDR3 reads TGTGCCAGCTGCTCGATTTCGCGGGGGGCCTGGAATTCACCCCTCCACTTT.

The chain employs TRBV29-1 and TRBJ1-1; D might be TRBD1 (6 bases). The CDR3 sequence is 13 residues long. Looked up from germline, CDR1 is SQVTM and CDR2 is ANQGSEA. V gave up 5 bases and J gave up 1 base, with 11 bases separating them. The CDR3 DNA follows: TGCAGCGTTATCGAGGGGGGGAACACTGAAGCTTTCTTT. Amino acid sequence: CSVIEGGNTEAFF.

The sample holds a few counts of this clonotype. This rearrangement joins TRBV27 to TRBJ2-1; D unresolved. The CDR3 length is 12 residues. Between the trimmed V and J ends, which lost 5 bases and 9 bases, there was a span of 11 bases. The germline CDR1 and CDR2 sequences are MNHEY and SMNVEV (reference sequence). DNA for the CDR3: TGTGCCAGCAGTCCACATACGGGTGAGCAGTTCTTC. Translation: CASSPHTGEQFF.

CDR3 DNA sequence: TGTGCCAGCAGTCCCCTTCAGCAGACCGGGGAGCTGTTTTTT. Its translation is CASSPLQQTGELFF. The rearrangement links TRBV27 to TRBJ2-2; D unresolved. Germline CDR1 and CDR2: MNHEY and SMNVEV (reference sequence). Trimming took 5 bases from V and 5 from J, leaving 12 bases between them. CDR3 length: 14 residues.

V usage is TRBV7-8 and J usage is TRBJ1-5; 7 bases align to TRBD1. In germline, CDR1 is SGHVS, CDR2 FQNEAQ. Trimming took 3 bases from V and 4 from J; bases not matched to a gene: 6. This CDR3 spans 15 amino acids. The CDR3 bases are TGTGCCAGCAGCTTGTTGACAGGGCGGAATCAGCCCCAGCATTTT. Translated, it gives CASSLLTGRNQPQHF.

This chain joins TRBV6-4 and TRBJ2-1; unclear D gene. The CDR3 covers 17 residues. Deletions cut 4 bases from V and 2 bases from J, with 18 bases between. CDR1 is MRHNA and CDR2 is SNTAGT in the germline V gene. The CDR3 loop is CASSVWPAQEAYNEQFF. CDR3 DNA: TGTGCCAGCAGTGTGTGGCCCGCCCAAGAGGCCTACAATGAGCAGTTCTTC.

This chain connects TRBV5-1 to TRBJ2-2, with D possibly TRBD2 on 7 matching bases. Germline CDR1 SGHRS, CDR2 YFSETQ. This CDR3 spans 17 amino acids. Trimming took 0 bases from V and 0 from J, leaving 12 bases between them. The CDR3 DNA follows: TGCGCCAGCAGCTTGGAATCCGGGGGGCCGAACACCGGGGAGCTGTTTTTT. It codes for CASSLESGGPNTGELFF.

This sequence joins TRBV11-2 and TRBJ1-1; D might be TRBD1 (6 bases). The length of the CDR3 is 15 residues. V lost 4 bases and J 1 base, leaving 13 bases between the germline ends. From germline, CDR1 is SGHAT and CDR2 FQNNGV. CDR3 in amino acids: CASSSWTDPNTEAFF. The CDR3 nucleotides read TGTGCCAGCAGCTCCTGGACAGACCCGAACACTGAAGCTTTCTTT.

The CDR3 here is CASTLDGDEQFF. The CDR3, as DNA: TGTGCCAGCACCCTAGACGGCGATGAGCAGTTCTTC. This chain connects TRBV6-6 to TRBJ2-1; no clear D. The CDR3 is made up of 12 amino acids. Germline CDR1 reads MNHNY; CDR2 reads SVGAGI (reference sequence). Trimming left V 7 bases short and J 8 bases short, with 12 bases between.

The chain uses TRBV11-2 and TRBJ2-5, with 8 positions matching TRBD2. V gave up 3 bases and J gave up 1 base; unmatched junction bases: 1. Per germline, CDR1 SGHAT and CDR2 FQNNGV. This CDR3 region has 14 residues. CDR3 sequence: CASSFTSGQETQYF. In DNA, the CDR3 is TGTGCCAGCAGCTTTACTAGCGGCCAAGAGACCCAGTACTTC.

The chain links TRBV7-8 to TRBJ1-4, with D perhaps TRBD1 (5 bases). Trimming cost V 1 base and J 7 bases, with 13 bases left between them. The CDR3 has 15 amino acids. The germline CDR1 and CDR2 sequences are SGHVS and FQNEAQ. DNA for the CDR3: TGTGCCAGCAGCTTAGTGGGGGGTTTAGGTGAAAAACTGTTTTTT. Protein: CASSLVGGLGEKLFF.

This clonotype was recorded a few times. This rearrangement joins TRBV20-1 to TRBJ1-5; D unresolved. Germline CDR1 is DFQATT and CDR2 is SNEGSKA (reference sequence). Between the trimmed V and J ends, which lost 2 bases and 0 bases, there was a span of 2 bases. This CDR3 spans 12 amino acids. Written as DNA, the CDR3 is TGCAGTGCTAGATATAGCAATCAGCCCCAGCATTTT. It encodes CSARYSNQPQHF.

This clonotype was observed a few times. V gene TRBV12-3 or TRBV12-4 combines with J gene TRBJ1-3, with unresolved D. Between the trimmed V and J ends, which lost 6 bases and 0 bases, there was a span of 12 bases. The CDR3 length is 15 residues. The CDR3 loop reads CASRLSGFSGNTIYF. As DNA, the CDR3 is TGTGCCAGCAGACTTAGCGGGTTCTCTGGAAACACCATATATTTT.